The T cell receptor (beta chain) under discussion was sequenced for a study of blood T cell repertoires in COVID-19. Study background: From the United States, Italy and Spain came samples of acute and convalescent COVID-19. T cells, B-cell-depleted T cells, or PBMCs supplied cDNA or gDNA.

Trimming took 3 bases from V and 8 from J, leaving 13 bases between them. Germline V gene sequence: CDR1 SGHTA, CDR2 FQGNSA. The CDR3 has 13 residues. Assay used: immunoSEQ multiplex PCR; TCRdb lists only in-frame clones, some missing. The table records around 220,000 clones, over 75% of them present only once. The origin of this receptor is a human donor in a cohort sampled during active COVID-19. Specimen: peripheral blood. The J gene is TRBJ1-1, the V gene TRBV7-2; tentative D call: TRBD1 (5 bases). In DNA form, the CDR3 reads TGTGCCAGCAGCTTCGGGGCGGGGCACGAAGCTTTCTTT. This encodes CASSFGAGHEAFF. The full variable domain, its missing parts supplied by reference TRBV7-2 and TRBJ1-1, is GAGVSQSPSNKVTEKGKDVELRCDPISGHTALYWYRQSLGQGLEFLIYFQGNSAPDKSGLPSDRFSAERTGGSVSTLTIQRTQQEDSAVYLCASSFGAGHEAFFGQGTRLTVV.